One T cell receptor beta chain is described in this entry. Its antigen is unknown. The entry originates in a study of CD8+ T cells in alopecia areata. As for the study in general: Each of the treated patients was given oral tofacitinib, 5 to 10 mg twice daily, for moderate-to-severe alopecia areata.

Broader study findings: Patients shared TCRs less clearly than mice did, possibly owing to HLA.

Collected material from alopecia areata patients comprised lesional scalp punch biopsies and peripheral blood. It was cDNA, reverse transcribed from extracted RNA, that served as the sequencing template. Produced via immunoSEQ multiplex PCR; TCRdb's table is partial and in-frame only. The table lists more than 90,000 clones, more than 30% of them singletons. CDR1 is GTSNPN and CDR2 is SVGIG in the germline V gene (reference sequence). The CDR3 has 12 amino acids. V lost 2 bases to trimming and J lost 6 bases, with 10 bases between them. This TCR came from a human donor with alopecia areata. What was sequenced was CD4+ T cells sorted from blood. The chain has TRBV30 and TRBJ1-1; D is unclear. The CDR3 DNA sequence: TGTGCCTGGAGTTCGGATAATCCTGAAGCTTTCTTT. It codes for CAWSSDNPEAFF.